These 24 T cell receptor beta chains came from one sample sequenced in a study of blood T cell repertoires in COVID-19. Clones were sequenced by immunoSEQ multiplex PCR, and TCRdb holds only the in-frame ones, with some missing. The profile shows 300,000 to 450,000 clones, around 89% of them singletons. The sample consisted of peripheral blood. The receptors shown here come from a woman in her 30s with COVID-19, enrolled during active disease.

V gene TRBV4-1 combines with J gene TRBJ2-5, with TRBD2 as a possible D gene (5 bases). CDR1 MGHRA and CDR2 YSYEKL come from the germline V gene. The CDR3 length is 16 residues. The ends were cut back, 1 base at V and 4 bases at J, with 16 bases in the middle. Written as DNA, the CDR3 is TGCGCCAGCAGCCAAGTAGGCGGTGGCGGGCGAGAGACCCAGTACTTC. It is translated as CASSQVGGGGRETQYF.

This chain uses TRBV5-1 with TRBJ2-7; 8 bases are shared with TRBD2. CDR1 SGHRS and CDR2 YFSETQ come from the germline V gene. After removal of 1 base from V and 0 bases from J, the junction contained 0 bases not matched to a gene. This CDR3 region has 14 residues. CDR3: CASSLSGSSYEQYF. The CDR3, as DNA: TGCGCCAGCAGCTTGAGCGGGAGCTCCTACGAGCAGTACTTC.

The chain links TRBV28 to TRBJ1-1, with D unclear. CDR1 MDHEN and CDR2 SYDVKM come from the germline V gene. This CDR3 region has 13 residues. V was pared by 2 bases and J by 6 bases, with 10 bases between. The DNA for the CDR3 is TGTGCCAGCAGTTTAAGCGAGAGGTCTGAAGCTTTCTTT. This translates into CASSLSERSEAFF.

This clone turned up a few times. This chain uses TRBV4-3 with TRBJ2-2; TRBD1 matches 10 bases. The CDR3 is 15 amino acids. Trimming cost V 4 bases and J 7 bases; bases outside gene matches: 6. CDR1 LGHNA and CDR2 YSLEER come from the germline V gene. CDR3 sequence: CASSPGTGVGGELFF. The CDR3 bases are TGCGCCAGCAGCCCTGGGACAGGGGTTGGCGGGGAGCTGTTTTTT.

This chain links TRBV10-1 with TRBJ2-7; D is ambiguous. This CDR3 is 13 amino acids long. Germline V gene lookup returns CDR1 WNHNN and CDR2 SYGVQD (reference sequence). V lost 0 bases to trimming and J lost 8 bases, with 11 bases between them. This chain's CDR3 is CASSESFVTKQYF. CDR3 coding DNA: TGCGCCAGCAGTGAGTCGTTCGTAACTAAGCAGTACTTC.

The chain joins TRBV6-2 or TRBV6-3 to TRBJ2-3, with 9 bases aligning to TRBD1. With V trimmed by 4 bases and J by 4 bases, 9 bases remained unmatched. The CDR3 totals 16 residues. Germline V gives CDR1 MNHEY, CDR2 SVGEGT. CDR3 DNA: TGTGCCAGCAGTTGGTTAACAGGGGGCGGCGCAGATACGCAGTATTTT. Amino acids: CASSWLTGGGADTQYF.

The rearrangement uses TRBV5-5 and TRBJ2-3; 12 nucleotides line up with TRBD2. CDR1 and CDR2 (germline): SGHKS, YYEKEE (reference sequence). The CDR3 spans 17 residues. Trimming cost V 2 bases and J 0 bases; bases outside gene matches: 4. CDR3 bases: TGTGCCAGCAGCTTCATTCTAGCGGGGGGGAGCACAGATACGCAGTATTTT. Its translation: CASSFILAGGSTDTQYF.

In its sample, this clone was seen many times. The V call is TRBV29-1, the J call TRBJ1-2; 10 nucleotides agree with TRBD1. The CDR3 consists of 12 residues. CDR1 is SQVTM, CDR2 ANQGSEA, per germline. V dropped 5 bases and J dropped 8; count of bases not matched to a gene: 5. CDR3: CSVLGQGVGYTF. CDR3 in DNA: TGCAGCGTTTTAGGACAGGGGGTCGGCTACACCTTC.

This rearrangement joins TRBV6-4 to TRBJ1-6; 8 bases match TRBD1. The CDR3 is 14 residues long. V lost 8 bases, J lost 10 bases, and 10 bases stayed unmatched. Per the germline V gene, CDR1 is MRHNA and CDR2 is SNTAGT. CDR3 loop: CASAEDREGSPLHF. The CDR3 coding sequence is TGTGCCAGCGCCGAGGACAGGGAGGGATCACCCCTCCACTTT.

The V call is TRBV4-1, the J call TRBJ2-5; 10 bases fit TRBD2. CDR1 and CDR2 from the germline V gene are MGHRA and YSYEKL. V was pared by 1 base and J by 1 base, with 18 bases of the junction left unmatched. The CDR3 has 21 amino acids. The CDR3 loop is CASSQGTWTSGTSGGQETQYF. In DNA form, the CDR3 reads TGCGCCAGCAGCCAAGGAACTTGGACTAGCGGAACCTCGGGGGGCCAAGAGACCCAGTACTTC.

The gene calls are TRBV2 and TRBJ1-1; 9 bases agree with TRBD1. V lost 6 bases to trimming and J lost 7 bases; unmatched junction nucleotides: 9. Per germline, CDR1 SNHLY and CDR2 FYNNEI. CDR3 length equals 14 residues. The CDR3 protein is CASRPGTGYGEAFF. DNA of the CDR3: TGTGCCAGCAGACCCGGGACAGGGTATGGTGAAGCTTTCTTT.

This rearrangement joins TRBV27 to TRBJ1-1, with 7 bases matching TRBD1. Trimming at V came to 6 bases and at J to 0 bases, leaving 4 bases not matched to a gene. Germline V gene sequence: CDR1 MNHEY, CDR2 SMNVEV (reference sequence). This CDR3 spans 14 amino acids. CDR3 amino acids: CASRLTGLNTEAFF. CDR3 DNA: TGTGCCAGCAGGCTGACAGGGCTGAACACTGAAGCTTTCTTT.

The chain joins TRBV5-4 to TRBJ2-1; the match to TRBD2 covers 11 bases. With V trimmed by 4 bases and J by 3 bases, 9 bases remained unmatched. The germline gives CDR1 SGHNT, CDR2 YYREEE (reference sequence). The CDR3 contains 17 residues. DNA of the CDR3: TGTGCCAGCAGCCCTAGCGGGGGGCCTCGCTACTACAATGAGCAGTTCTTC. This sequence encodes CASSPSGGPRYYNEQFF.

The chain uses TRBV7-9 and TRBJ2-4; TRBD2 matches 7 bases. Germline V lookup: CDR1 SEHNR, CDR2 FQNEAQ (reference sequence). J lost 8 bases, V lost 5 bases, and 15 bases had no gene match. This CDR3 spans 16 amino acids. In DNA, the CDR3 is TGTGCCAGCAGCCCGGTGGGCAGGGAGGGATCGGACATTCAGTACTTC. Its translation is CASSPVGREGSDIQYF. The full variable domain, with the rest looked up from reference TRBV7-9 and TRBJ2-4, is DTGVSQNPRHKITKRGQNVTFRCDPISEHNRLYWYRQTLGQGPEFLTYFQNEAQLEKSRLLSDRFSAERPKGSFSTLEIQRTEQGDSAMYLCASSPVGREGSDIQYFGAGTRLSVL.

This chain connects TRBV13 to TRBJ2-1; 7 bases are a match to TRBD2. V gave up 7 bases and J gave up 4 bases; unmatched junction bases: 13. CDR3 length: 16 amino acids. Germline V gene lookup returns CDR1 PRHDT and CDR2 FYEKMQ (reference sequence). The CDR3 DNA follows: TGTGCCAGCACCTTGCCGGGGGGAGGTTTGTACAATGAGCAGTTCTTC. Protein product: CASTLPGGGLYNEQFF.

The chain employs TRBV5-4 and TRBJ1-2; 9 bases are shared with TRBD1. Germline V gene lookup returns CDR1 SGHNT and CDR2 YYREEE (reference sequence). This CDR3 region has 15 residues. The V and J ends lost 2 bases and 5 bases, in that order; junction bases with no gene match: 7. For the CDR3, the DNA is TGTGCCAGCAGCTTTCGAGACAGGGGGTTGTATGGCTACACCTTC. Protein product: CASSFRDRGLYGYTF.

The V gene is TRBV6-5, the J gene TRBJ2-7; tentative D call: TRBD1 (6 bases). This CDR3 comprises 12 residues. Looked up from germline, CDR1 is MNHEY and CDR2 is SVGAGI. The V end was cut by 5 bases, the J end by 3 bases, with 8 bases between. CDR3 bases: TGTGCCAGCAGTAAACAGGGCTACGAGCAGTACTTC. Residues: CASSKQGYEQYF.

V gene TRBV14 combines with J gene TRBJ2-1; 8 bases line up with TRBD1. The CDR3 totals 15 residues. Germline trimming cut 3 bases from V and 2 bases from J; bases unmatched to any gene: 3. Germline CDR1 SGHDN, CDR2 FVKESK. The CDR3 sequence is CASSQGQEAYNEQFF. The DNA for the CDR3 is TGTGCCAGCAGCCAGGGACAGGAGGCCTACAATGAGCAGTTCTTC.

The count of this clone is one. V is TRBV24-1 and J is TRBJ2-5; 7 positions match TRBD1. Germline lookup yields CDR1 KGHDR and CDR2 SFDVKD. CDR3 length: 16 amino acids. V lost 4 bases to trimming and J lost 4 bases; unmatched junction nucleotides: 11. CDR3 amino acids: CATSDGVSRGLETQYF. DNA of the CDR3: TGTGCCACCAGTGACGGGGTCTCCAGGGGGTTAGAGACCCAGTACTTC.

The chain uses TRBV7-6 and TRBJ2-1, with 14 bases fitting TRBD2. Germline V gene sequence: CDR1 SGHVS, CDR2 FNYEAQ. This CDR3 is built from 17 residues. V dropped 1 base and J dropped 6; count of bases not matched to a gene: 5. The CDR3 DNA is TGTGCCAGCAGCTTAGGAGGGGGACTAGCGGGGGTCAATGAGCAGTTCTTC. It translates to CASSLGGGLAGVNEQFF.

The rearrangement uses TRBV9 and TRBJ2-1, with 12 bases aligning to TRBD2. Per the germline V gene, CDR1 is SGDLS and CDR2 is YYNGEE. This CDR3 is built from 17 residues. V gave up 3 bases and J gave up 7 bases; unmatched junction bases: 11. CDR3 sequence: CASSASLAGGPENEQFF. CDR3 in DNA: TGTGCCAGCAGCGCGTCGCTAGCGGGAGGGCCCGAGAATGAGCAGTTCTTC.

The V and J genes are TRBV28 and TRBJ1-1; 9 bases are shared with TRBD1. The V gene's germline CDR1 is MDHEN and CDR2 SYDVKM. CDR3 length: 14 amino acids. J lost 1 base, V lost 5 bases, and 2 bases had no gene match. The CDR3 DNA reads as TGTGCCAGCAGTACGACAGGGGGGAACACTGAAGCTTTCTTT. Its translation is CASSTTGGNTEAFF.

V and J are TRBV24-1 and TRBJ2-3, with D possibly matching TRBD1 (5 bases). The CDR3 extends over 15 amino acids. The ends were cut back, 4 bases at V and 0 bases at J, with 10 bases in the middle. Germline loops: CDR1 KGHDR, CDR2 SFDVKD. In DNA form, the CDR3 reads TGTGCCACCAGTGACAGTAGACAGAGCACAGATACGCAGTATTTT. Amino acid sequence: CATSDSRQSTDTQYF.

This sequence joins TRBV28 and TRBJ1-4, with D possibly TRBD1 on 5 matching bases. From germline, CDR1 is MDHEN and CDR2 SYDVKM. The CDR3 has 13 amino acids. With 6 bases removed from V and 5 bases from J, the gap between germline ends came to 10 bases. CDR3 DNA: TGTGCCAGCAGCGACAGACCGAATGAAAAACTGTTTTTT. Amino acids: CASSDRPNEKLFF.